This is a list of T cell receptor beta chains from one sample in a study of T cells in Graves' hyperthyroidism and ophthalmopathy. In TCRdb, the multiplex PCR reads were re-called with MiXCR into one record per CDR3 protein. Of roughly 510,000 distinct CDR3 sequences listed, 46% are singletons. The sequencing sample was made of peripheral blood or thyroid tissue (not recorded which). The source of these receptors is an adult woman with Graves' disease, either hyperthyroidism or ophthalmopathy (not recorded which). Both conserved end residues are part of each CDR3. D genes are given only for firm matches. A clone size is listed for some rows: how often the clone was seen (once, few, many), or a class if it is expanded.

DNA: TGCAGTGCTAGGAACTCAAATCTGGACAGGCGGACTAACTATGGCTACACCTTC
CDR3: CSARNSNLDRRTNYGYTF
D: TRBD1
size: many
J: TRBJ1-2
V: TRBV20-1

DNA: TGTGCCAGCAGTCAAAATAGCGACCAAGAGACCCAGTACTTC
CDR3: CASSQNSDQETQYF
D: .
size: .
J: TRBJ2-5
V: TRBV6-1

DNA: TGTGCCATCAGTGACCCAGGCTCAACCCATCTCTTC
CDR3: CAISDPGSTHLF
D: .
size: few
J: TRBJ1-2
V: TRBV10-3

DNA: TGTGCCAGCAGCGATGGTGGGCAGGGGACCAATCAGCCCCAGCATTTT
CDR3: CASSDGGQGTNQPQHF
D: .
size: .
J: TRBJ1-5
V: TRBV3-1

DNA: TGTGCCAGCAGCTTACGCTGGGGGCAGACTGCCCAGTACTTC
CDR3: CASSLRWGQTAQYF
D: .
size: many
J: TRBJ2-5
V: TRBV7-8

DNA: TGTGCCAGCAGCATATCCGGACAGGGCAGCAATCAGCCCCAGCATTTT
CDR3: CASSISGQGSNQPQHF
D: TRBD1
size: many
J: TRBJ1-5
V: TRBV7-2

DNA: TGTGCCAGCAGTTATAAATTGGGACAGAACTACGAGCAGTACTTC
CDR3: CASSYKLGQNYEQYF
D: TRBD1
size: .
J: TRBJ2-7
V: TRBV7-2

DNA: TGTGCCAGCAGCGAGGGGACAGGGATTTTCTACGAGCAGTACTTC
CDR3: CASSEGTGIFYEQYF
D: TRBD1
size: .
J: TRBJ2-7
V: TRBV7-2

DNA: TGTGCCAGCAGTTACTCTGGGGGACAGCCGCGATGGGCACGAAATGAAAAACTGTTTTTT
CDR3: CASSYSGGQPRWARNEKLFF
D: TRBD1
size: .
J: TRBJ1-4
V: TRBV6-9

DNA: TGCAGTGCTAGAGTTTTGGGGAACACTGAAGCTTTCTTT
CDR3: CSARVLGNTEAFF
D: .
size: few
J: TRBJ1-1
V: TRBV20-1

DNA: TGTGCCAGCAGCTTGTTGCCTGGGGACACTGAAGAGACCCAGTACTTC
CDR3: CASSLLPGDTEETQYF
D: .
size: .
J: TRBJ2-5
V: TRBV7-2

DNA: TGTGCCATCGATTCGGGGACAGGGGGGAACGGGGAGCTGTTTTTT
CDR3: CAIDSGTGGNGELFF
D: TRBD1
size: many
J: TRBJ2-2
V: TRBV10-3

DNA: TGCAGCGCCCGGGACATTCCTAATTCACCCCTCCACTTT
CDR3: CSARDIPNSPLHF
D: .
size: .
J: TRBJ1-6
V: TRBV29-1

DNA: TGTGCCAGCAGTCTCACAGGATCGCGAGGCTACACCTTC
CDR3: CASSLTGSRGYTF
D: .
size: .
J: TRBJ1-2
V: TRBV7-2

DNA: TGTGCCAGCAGTCTAGCGGGAGAGTTCCAAGAGACCCAGTACTTC
CDR3: CASSLAGEFQETQYF
D: TRBD2
size: many
J: TRBJ2-5
V: TRBV6-5

DNA: TGTGCCAGCAGCTTCGGGGGGCCTCAGCCCCAGTACTTC
CDR3: CASSFGGPQPQYF
D: .
size: .
J: TRBJ2-5
V: TRBV2

DNA: TGTGCCAGCAGCTTATCAGCGGGAGGAACCGAGCATTTT
CDR3: CASSLSAGGTEHF
D: .
size: .
J: TRBJ1-5
V: TRBV7-2

DNA: TGTGCCAGCAGCCAAGAGGGGGCATATGGCTACACCATATATTTT
CDR3: CASSQEGAYGYTIYF
D: TRBD1
size: .
J: TRBJ1-3
V: TRBV4-1

DNA: TGTGCCAGCAGCCCCGGGACTAGCGGGAGTACTCAGTACTTC
CDR3: CASSPGTSGSTQYF
D: TRBD2
size: .
J: TRBJ2-4
V: TRBV14

DNA: TGTGCCAGCAGCTTAATAGCAGGGGGTTCAATTTTGAACACTGAAGCTTTCTTT
CDR3: CASSLIAGGSILNTEAFF
D: TRBD1
size: .
J: TRBJ1-1
V: TRBV7-3

DNA: TGTGCCAGCAGTGAAATACAGGGCCACTCACCCCTCCACTTT
CDR3: CASSEIQGHSPLHF
D: .
size: .
J: TRBJ1-6
V: TRBV2

DNA: TGTGCCAGCAGTGATCCCGGGGGCGCGGACACCATATATTTT
CDR3: CASSDPGGADTIYF
D: .
size: few
J: TRBJ1-3
V: TRBV25-1

DNA: TGTGCCAGCAGTGATCCCCGACAGGGATTAGATACGCAGTATTTT
CDR3: CASSDPRQGLDTQYF
D: TRBD1
size: .
J: TRBJ2-3
V: TRBV25-1

DNA: TGTGCCAGCCGATTGGGGCATTGGCAGTACTTC
CDR3: CASRLGHWQYF
D: .
size: .
J: TRBJ2-7
V: TRBV12-3/TRBV12-4

DNA: TGCAGTGCTACACAGGGCGCCTACAATGAGCAGTTCTTC
CDR3: CSATQGAYNEQFF
D: .
size: .
J: TRBJ2-1
V: TRBV20-1

DNA: TGTGCCAGCAGCTTACTAGCGGGAGGGATGGCGGCTTTCTTT
CDR3: CASSLLAGGMAAFF
D: .
size: .
J: TRBJ1-1
V: TRBV7-2

DNA: TGCGCCAGCAGCGGGACAGAGGCTTCTAATGAAAAACTGTTTTTT
CDR3: CASSGTEASNEKLFF
D: TRBD1
size: many
J: TRBJ1-4
V: TRBV5-1

DNA: TGCGCCAGCAGCTTAGCTAGCGGTTACACCGGGGAGCTGTTTTTT
CDR3: CASSLASGYTGELFF
D: TRBD2
size: .
J: TRBJ2-2
V: TRBV5-1

DNA: TGTGCCAGCAGTTTCGTGGACAGACCTAACTATGGCTACACCTTC
CDR3: CASSFVDRPNYGYTF
D: .
size: many
J: TRBJ1-2
V: TRBV12-3/TRBV12-4

DNA: TGTGCCAGCGGACCGACAGGAAGCTATGGCTACACCTTC
CDR3: CASGPTGSYGYTF
D: .
size: once
J: TRBJ1-2
V: TRBV7-3

DNA: TGTGCCAGCAGTTTATTAGGCTATGGCTACACCTTC
CDR3: CASSLLGYGYTF
D: .
size: .
J: TRBJ1-2
V: TRBV12-3/TRBV12-4

DNA: TGTGCCAGCAGCAGACAGGGGCTCCTCCAAGAGACCCAGTACTTC
CDR3: CASSRQGLLQETQYF
D: TRBD1
size: .
J: TRBJ2-5
V: TRBV7-2

DNA: TGCAGTGCTAGAGATCGCGGGGTAGAGACCCAGTACTTC
CDR3: CSARDRGVETQYF
D: .
size: many
J: TRBJ2-5
V: TRBV20-1

DNA: TGCAGTGCTAATGGGGACAGCCTCTACGAGCAGTACTTC
CDR3: CSANGDSLYEQYF
D: TRBD1
size: .
J: TRBJ2-7
V: TRBV20-1

DNA: TGTGCCAGCAGCGACCAGGGGGCGGTGGGGGAGCTGTTTTTT
CDR3: CASSDQGAVGELFF
D: TRBD1
size: .
J: TRBJ2-2
V: TRBV9

DNA: TGCAGCGTCCGGACAGGAACCTACGAGCAGTACTTC
CDR3: CSVRTGTYEQYF
D: TRBD1
size: once
J: TRBJ2-7
V: TRBV29-1

DNA: TGTGCCAGCAGCCAAGTTATGGGTCAGCCCCAGCATTTT
CDR3: CASSQVMGQPQHF
D: .
size: .
J: TRBJ1-5
V: TRBV3-1

DNA: TGCAGTGCTAGAGATCTCGCCGGGACAAACTCCTACGAGCAGTACTTC
CDR3: CSARDLAGTNSYEQYF
D: .
size: once
J: TRBJ2-7
V: TRBV20-1

DNA: TGCGCCAGCAGCCAAGAGGTAAGATCGGCCGGGGAGCTGTTTTTT
CDR3: CASSQEVRSAGELFF
D: .
size: .
J: TRBJ2-2
V: TRBV4-1

DNA: TGTGCCAGCAGTGGGCAGGGGTGGTATACCGGGGAGCTGTTTTTT
CDR3: CASSGQGWYTGELFF
D: .
size: many
J: TRBJ2-2
V: TRBV2

DNA: TGTGCCAGCAGCCACCGGACAGGGGATAATTCACCCCTCCACTTT
CDR3: CASSHRTGDNSPLHF
D: TRBD1
size: few
J: TRBJ1-6
V: TRBV7-2

DNA: TGCAGTCCCCGGGACAGGGTTTATTTTGGCTACACCTTC
CDR3: CSPRDRVYFGYTF
D: TRBD1
size: .
J: TRBJ1-2
V: TRBV29-1